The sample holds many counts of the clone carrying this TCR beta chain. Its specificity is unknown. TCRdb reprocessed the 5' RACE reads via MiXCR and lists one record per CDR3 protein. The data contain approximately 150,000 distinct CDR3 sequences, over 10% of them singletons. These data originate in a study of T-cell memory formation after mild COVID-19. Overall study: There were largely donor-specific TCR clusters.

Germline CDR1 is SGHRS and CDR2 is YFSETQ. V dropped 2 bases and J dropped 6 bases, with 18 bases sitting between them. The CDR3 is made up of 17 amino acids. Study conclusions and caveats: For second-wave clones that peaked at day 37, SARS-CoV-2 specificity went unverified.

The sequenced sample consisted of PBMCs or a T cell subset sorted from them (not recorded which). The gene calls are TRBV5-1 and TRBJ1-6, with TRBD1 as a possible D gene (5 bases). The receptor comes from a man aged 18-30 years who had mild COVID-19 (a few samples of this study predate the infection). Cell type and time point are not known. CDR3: CASSLRPGAGTNSPLHF. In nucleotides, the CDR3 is TGCGCCAGCAGCTTAAGACCCGGCGCCGGGACTAATTCACCCCTCCACTTT.